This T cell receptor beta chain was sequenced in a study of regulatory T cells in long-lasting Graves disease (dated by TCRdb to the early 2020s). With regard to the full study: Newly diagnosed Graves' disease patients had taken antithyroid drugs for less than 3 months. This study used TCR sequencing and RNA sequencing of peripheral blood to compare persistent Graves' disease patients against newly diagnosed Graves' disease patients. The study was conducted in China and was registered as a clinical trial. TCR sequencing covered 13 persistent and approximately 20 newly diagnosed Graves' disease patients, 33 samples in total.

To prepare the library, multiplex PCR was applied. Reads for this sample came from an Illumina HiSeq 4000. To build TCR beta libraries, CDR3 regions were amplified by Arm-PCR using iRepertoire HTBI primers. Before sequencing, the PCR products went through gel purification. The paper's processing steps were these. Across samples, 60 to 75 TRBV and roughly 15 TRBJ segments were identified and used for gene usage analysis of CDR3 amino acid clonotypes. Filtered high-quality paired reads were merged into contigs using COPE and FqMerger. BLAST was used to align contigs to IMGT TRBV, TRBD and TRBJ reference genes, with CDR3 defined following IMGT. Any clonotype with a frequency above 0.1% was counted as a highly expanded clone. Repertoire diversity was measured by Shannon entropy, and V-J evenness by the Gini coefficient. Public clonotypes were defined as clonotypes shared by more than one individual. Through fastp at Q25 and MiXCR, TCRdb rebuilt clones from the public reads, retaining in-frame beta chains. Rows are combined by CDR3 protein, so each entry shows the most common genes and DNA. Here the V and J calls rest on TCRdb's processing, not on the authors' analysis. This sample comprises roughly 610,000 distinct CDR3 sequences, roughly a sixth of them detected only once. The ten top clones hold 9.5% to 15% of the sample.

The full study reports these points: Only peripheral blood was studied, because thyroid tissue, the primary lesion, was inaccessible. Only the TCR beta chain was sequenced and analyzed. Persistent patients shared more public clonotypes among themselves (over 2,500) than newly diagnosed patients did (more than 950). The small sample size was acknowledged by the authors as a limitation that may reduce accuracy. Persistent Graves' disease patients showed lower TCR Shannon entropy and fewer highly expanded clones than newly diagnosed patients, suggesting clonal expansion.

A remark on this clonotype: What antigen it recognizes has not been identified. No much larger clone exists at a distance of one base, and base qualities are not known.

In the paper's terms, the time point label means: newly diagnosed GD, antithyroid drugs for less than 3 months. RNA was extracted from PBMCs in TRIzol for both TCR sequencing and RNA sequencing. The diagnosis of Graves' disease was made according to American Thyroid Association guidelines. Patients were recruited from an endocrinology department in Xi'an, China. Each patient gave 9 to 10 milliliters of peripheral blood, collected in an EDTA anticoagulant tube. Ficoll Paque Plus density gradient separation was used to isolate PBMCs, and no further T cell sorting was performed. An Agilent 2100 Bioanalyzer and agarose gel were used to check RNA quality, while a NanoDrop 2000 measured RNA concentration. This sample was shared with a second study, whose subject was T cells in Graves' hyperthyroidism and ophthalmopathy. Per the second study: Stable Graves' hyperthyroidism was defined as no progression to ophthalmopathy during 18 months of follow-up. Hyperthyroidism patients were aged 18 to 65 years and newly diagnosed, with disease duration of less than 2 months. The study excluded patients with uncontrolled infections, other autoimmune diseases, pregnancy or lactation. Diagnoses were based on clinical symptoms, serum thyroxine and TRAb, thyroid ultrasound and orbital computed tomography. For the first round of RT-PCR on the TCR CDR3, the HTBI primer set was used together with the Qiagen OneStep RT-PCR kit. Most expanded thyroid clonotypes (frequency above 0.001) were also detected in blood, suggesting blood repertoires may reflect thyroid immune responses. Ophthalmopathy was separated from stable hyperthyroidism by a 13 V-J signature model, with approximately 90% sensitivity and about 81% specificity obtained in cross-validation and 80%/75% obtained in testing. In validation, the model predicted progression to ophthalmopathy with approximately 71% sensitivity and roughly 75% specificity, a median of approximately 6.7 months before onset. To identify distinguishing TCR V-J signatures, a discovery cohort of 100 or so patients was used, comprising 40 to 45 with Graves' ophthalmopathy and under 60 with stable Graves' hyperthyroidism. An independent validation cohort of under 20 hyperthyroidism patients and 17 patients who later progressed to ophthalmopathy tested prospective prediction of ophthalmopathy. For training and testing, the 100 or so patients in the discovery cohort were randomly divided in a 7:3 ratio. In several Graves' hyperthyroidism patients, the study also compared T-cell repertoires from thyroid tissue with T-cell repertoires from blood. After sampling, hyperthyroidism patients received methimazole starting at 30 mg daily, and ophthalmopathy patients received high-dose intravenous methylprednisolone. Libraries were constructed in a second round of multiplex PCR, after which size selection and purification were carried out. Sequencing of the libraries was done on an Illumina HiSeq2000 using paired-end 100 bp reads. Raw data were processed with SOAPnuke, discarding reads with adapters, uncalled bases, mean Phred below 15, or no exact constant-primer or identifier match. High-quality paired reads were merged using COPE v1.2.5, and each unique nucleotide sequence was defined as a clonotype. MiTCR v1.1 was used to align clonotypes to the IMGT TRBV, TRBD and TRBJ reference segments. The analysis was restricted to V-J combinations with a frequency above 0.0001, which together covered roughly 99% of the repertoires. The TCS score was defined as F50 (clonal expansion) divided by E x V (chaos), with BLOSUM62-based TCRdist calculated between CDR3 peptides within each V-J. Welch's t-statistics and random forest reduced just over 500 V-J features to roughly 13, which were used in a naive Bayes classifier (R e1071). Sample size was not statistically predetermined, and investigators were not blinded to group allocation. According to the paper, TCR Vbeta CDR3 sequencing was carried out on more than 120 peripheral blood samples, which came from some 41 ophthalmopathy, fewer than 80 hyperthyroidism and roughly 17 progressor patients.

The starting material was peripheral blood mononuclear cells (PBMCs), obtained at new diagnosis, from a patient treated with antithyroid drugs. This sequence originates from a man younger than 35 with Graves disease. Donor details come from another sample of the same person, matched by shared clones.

CDR3 region: CSVGVQRASYEQYF. The sequenced DNA: TGCAGCGTTGGGGTCCAGCGGGCCTCCTACGAGCAGTACTTC. The chain uses TRBV29-1 and TRBJ2-7; the D gene is possibly TRBD2, with 6 bases matching. V is clipped by 4 bases and J by 0 bases, and the sequence between their germline boundaries is 13 bases long. The germline V gene gives CDR1 as SQVTM and CDR2 as ANQGSEA. The CDR3 has 14 amino acids, counting the end cysteine and phenylalanine. CDR3 DNA is the only sequence kept; it has 42 bases, read in frame from the first base.